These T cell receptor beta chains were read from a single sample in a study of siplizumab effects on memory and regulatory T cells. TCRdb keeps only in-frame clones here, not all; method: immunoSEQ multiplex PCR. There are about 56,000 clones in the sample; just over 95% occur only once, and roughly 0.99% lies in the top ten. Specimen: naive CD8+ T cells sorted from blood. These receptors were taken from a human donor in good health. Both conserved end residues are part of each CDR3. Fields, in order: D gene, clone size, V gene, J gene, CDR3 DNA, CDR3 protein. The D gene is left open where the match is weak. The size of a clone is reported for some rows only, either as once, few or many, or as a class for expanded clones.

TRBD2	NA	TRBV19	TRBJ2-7	TGTGCCAGTAGTATTGCCTCCCTAGCGGCTACCTACGAGCAGTACTTC	CASSIASLAATYEQYF
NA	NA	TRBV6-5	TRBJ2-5	TGTGCCAGCAGTTTCGGGGTTCAATCCCAAGAGACCCAGTACTTC	CASSFGVQSQETQYF
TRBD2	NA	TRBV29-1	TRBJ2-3	TGCAGCGGGGGGACTAGCGGTAGCACAGATACGCAGTATTTT	CSGGTSGSTDTQYF
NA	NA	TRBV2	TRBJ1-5	TGTGCCAGTACAAACTGGGGAACGGGCAATCAGCCCCAGCATTTT	CASTNWGTGNQPQHF
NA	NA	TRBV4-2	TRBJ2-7	TGTGCCAGCAGCCAAGACGGCAGCTTGGTAGGGGAGCAGTACTTC	CASSQDGSLVGEQYF
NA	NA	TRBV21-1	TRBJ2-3	TGTGCCAGCAGCAGGGGCAGCTACACAGATACGCAGTATTTT	CASSRGSYTDTQYF
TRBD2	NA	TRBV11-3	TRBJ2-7	TGTGCCAGCAGCAACCGACTAGCGGGTAAGGAGGAGCAGTACTTC	CASSNRLAGKEEQYF
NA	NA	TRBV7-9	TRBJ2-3	TGTGCCAGCAGCTTAGGGGCTAAGAACTCAGATACGCAGTATTTT	CASSLGAKNSDTQYF
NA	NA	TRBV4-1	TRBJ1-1	TGCGCCAGCAGCCCGGTAACGAACACTGAAGCTTTCTTT	CASSPVTNTEAFF
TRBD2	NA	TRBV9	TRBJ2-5	TGTGCCAGCAGCGTAGAGGCGGCTAGCGGACAAGAGACCCAGTACTTC	CASSVEAASGQETQYF
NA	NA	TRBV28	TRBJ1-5	TGTGCCAGCAGTGATCCGGGGGGTCAGCCCCAGCATTTT	CASSDPGGQPQHF
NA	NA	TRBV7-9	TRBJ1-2	TGTGCCAGCAGCTTAGACGGTCGGGTAACATATTATGGCTACACCTTC	CASSLDGRVTYYGYTF
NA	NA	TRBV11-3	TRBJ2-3	TGTGCCAGCAGCTCCGACAGTGCAGATACGCAGTATTTT	CASSSDSADTQYF
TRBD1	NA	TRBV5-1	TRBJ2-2	TGCGCCAGCAGCTTCTCCCCGGGACAGGGGGCGGCCGGGGAGCTGTTTTTT	CASSFSPGQGAAGELFF
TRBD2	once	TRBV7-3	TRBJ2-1	TGTGCCAGCAGCTCAAGCGGGAGTGGGTTGTTCTTC	CASSSSGSGLFF
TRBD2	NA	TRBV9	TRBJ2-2	TGTGCCAGCAGCGTAGAGACTAGCGGGACTTCGAACACCGGGGAGCTGTTTTTT	CASSVETSGTSNTGELFF
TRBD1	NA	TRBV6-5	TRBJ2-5	TGTGCCAGCAGACCGGACAGGGGGATCCCCGAGACCCAGTACTTC	CASRPDRGIPETQYF
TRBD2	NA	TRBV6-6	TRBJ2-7	TGTGCCAGCAGTTCTAGCGGGAGGGACTCCTACGAGCAGTACTTC	CASSSSGRDSYEQYF
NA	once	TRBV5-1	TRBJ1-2	TGCGCCAGCAGCTTGTGGGGTGGAACGGCTAACTATGGCTACACCTTC	CASSLWGGTANYGYTF
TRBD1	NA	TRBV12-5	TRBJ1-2	TGTGCTAGTGGTTTGGTTCCCTTCCCGGACAGGATAAACTATGGCTACACCTTC	CASGLVPFPDRINYGYTF
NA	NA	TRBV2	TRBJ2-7	TGTGCCAGCAGTGAAATCGACAGCCCCTACGAGCAGTACTTC	CASSEIDSPYEQYF
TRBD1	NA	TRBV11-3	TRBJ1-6	TGTGCCAGCAGCTTACCGACAGGGTCAAATTCACCCCTCCACTTT	CASSLPTGSNSPLHF
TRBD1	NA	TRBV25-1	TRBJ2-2	TGTGCCAGCAGTCCAGGGGGAAACGGGGAGCTGTTTTTT	CASSPGGNGELFF
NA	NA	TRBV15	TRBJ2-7	TGTGCCACCAGCAGAGATCGGGGGAACGCCTACGAGCAGTACTTC	CATSRDRGNAYEQYF
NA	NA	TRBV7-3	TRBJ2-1	TGTGCCAGCAGCCATCCGGGCCAAAGGAACAATGAGCAGTTCTTC	CASSHPGQRNNEQFF
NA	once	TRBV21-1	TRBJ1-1	TGTGCCAGCAGTCGACAGTGCTGGAACACTGAAGCTTTCTTT	CASSRQCWNTEAFF
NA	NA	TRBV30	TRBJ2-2	TGTGCCTGGAGTGTAGGGGGCACCGGGGAGCTGTTTTTT	CAWSVGGTGELFF
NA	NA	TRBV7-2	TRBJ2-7	TGTGCCAGCAGCCAGGGGTACGGACTAAAGTCCTACGAGCAGTACTTC	CASSQGYGLKSYEQYF
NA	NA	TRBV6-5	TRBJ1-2	TGTGCCAGCAGTTACTCCCCAGGAATTGGTGGCTACACCTTC	CASSYSPGIGGYTF
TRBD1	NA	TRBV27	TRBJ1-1	TGTGCCAGCAGTTTAAACAGGGGCCCTGAAGCTTTCTTT	CASSLNRGPEAFF
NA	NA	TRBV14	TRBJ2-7	TGTGCCAGCAGCCAAGTGACGGACGGGAGAAACTACGAGCAGTACTTC	CASSQVTDGRNYEQYF
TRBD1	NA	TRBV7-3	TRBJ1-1	TGTGCCAGCAGCTCCTACGACAGGGTGGACACTGAAGCTTTCTTT	CASSSYDRVDTEAFF
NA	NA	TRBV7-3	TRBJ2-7	TGTGCCAGCAGCCCAAGCGGTGGCGGGGTCTACGAGCAGTACTTC	CASSPSGGGVYEQYF
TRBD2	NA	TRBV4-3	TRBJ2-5	TGCGCCAGCAGCCAAGATTGGCTAGCGGGAGGTGGGGAGACCCAGTACTTC	CASSQDWLAGGGETQYF
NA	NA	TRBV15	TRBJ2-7	TGTGCCACCAGCAGCTTTAGCGCGACCGACATTTGGGAGCAGTACTTC	CATSSFSATDIWEQYF
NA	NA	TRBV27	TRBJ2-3	TGTGCCAGCAGCCCAACTAGTATTAGCACAGATACGCAGTATTTT	CASSPTSISTDTQYF
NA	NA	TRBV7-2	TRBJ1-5	TGTGCCAGCAGCCGTGGGATTGCAGAAGGGTGGGGGGAGCCCCAGCATTTT	CASSRGIAEGWGEPQHF
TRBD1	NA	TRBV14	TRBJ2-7	TGTGCCAGCAGCCAAGACGTGGGCAGGGGGCCCTCCTACGAGCAGTACTTC	CASSQDVGRGPSYEQYF
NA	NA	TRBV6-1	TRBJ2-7	TGTGCCAGCAGTGTTTACGAGCAGTACTTC	CASSVYEQYF
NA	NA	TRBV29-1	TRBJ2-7	TGCAGCGTTGTTGGGGACAACTCCTACGAGCAGTACTTC	CSVVGDNSYEQYF
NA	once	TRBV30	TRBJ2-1	TGTGCCTGGACCTTCGGAAGCTCCTACAATGAGCAGTTCTTC	CAWTFGSSYNEQFF
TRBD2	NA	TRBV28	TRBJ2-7	TGTGCCAGCAGTTGGATGACTAGCGGATCCTACGAGCAGTACTTC	CASSWMTSGSYEQYF
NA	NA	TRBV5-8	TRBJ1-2	TGTGCCAGCAGCCCGGGCTGGACAGCCTATGGCTACACCTTC	CASSPGWTAYGYTF
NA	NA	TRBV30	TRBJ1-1	TGTGCCTGGAGTGTACTAGGGATTGCCACTGAAGCTTTCTTT	CAWSVLGIATEAFF
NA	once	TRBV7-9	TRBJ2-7	TGTGCCAGCAGCCCAGCTCAGGGAGGAACCTACGAGCAGTACTTC	CASSPAQGGTYEQYF
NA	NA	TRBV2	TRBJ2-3	TGTGCCAGCAGTGCGGGGCCCACAGATACGCAGTATTTT	CASSAGPTDTQYF
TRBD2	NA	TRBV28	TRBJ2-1	TGTGCCATCTCCAGGACTAGCGGGAGTCGGGCCAATGAGCAGTTCTTC	CAISRTSGSRANEQFF
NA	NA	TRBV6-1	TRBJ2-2	TGTGCCAGCAGTCTCACAGGATACACCGGGGAGCTGTTTTTT	CASSLTGYTGELFF
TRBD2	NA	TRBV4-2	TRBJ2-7	TGTGCCAGCAGCCAAGAAGAGGGGACTACTATCTACGAGCAGTACTTC	CASSQEEGTTIYEQYF
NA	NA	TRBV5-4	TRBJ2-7	TGTGCCAGCAGCGGCGGGTCCTACGAGCAGTACTTC	CASSGGSYEQYF
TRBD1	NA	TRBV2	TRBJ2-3	TGTGCCAGCCTACAGGGGGTAGATACGCAGTATTTT	CASLQGVDTQYF
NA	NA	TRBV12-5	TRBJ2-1	TGTGCTAGTGGTGTCCCTTTTGAGCAGTTCTTC	CASGVPFEQFF
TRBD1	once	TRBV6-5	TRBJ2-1	TGTGCCAGCAGTCCCGGGACAGGGTTTAATGAGCAGTTCTTC	CASSPGTGFNEQFF
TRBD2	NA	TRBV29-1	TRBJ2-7	TGCAGCGTACGGCTAGCGGCAGACTACGAGCAGTACTTC	CSVRLAADYEQYF
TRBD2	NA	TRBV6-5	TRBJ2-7	TGTGCCAGCAGAGAACGGACTAGCGTCTACGAGCAGTACTTC	CASRERTSVYEQYF